The TCR beta chain under discussion was sequenced for a study of T cell responses to AZD1222 COVID-19 vaccine. Broader study findings: Regions 160-218 and 743-854 dominated among vaccine-associated CD4 TCRs spanning spike.

The CDR3 contains 15 residues. The V gene end was trimmed by 5 bases and the J gene end by 8 bases; junction bases not matched to a gene: 13. Germline CDR1 reads SEHNR; CDR2 reads FQNEAQ (reference sequence). Using immunoSEQ multiplex PCR, the repertoire was profiled, and TCRdb retains in-frame clones only, with some absent. The sample gives 110,000 to 150,000 clones, over 80% of which show up once; around 3.5% is in the top ten. As to this clone: Its antigen is currently unknown.

The chain combines TRBV7-9 with TRBJ2-3, with TRBD2 matching over 7 bases. The sequence came from an adult who received the AZD1222 COVID-19 vaccine. Here the sequenced sample was peripheral blood, taken 28 days after the second AZD1222 dose. The CDR3 loop reads CASSQLSGAGSTQYF. For the CDR3, the DNA is TGTGCCAGCAGCCAACTAAGCGGGGCGGGAAGTACGCAGTATTTT.